These 11 T cell receptor beta chains were all obtained from the same sample, sequenced in a study of cytomegalovirus exposure and HLA in healthy donors. PCR was performed using 60 Vbeta and 13 Jbeta primers. The table came from immunoSEQ multiplex PCR; TCRdb's copy has only in-frame clones and leaves some out. The sample consists of some 90,000 clones, 65% to 80% of them appearing once. The sequenced sample was PBMCs. These receptors all stem from a man aged 35 to 55 in good health and CMV-seronegative.

To note about this clone: A single base separates this from a much larger clone, so it may be a read error. The conserved closing phenylalanine or tryptophan is absent in this CDR3, likely reflecting a read error. The chain links TRBV25-1 to TRBJ2-3, with TRBD2 matching 8 bases. The V and J ends lost 1 base and 3 bases, in that order; junction bases with no gene match: 3. Germline V gene lookup returns CDR1 MGHDK and CDR2 SYGVNS. The CDR3 runs 15 residues. The DNA of the CDR3 is TGTGCCAGCAGTGAATTTAGCGGGGAAACAGATACGCAGTATGTT. This sequence encodes CASSEFSGETDTQYV.

The rearrangement links TRBV7-9 to TRBJ1-6, with unresolved D. There are 14 residues in the CDR3. Germline assignment: CDR1 SEHNR and CDR2 FQNEAQ (reference sequence). Trimming stripped 1 base from V and 10 bases from J, with 11 bases between. Here the CDR3 reads CASSLDASRSPLHF. CDR3 in DNA: TGTGCCAGCAGCTTAGACGCGAGTCGCTCACCCCTCCACTTT.

CDR3 sequence: CASSPGKVENYEQYF. The CDR3 coding sequence is TGTGCCAGCTCACCAGGCAAAGTGGAGAACTACGAGCAGTACTTC. This chain connects TRBV18 to TRBJ2-7; no clear D. Trimming cost V 2 bases and J 3 bases, with 14 bases left between them. The CDR3 has 15 amino acids. The V gene's germline CDR1 is KGHSH and CDR2 LQKENI.

This sequence joins TRBV2 and TRBJ2-3; 9 nucleotides agree with TRBD2. Germline loops: CDR1 SNHLY, CDR2 FYNNEI. This CDR3 comprises 16 residues. Unmatched junction bases numbered 10, after V lost 7 bases and J lost 2 bases. CDR3 protein: CASNPGRGGYTDTQYF. The DNA for the CDR3 is TGTGCCAGCAACCCTGGGCGGGGGGGTTACACAGATACGCAGTATTTT.

This sequence joins TRBV28 and TRBJ2-7; D gene unclear. Germline assignment: CDR1 MDHEN and CDR2 SYDVKM. Trimming shortened V by 4 bases and J by 5 bases, and 12 bases separated the two germline ends. The CDR3 has 13 amino acids. CDR3 residues: CASSYSPTDEQYF. Here the CDR3 DNA reads TGTGCCAGCAGTTACAGTCCGACGGACGAGCAGTACTTC.

This rearrangement joins TRBV13 to TRBJ2-7; 9 bases agree with TRBD1. The CDR3 sequence is 15 residues long. Losses at the gene ends were 5 bases for V and 5 bases for J; bases not matched to a gene: 10. Germline values: CDR1 PRHDT, CDR2 FYEKMQ (reference sequence). In nucleotides, the CDR3 is TGTGCCAGCAGCAGTCCGACAGGGGGTATCGACGAGCAGTACTTC. Encoded protein: CASSSPTGGIDEQYF.

J is TRBJ1-1 and V is TRBV18; D gene uncertain. This CDR3 has 13 amino acids. The germline V and J ends were trimmed by 3 bases and 1 base, with 6 bases remaining between them. The V gene's germline CDR1 is KGHSH and CDR2 LQKENI. The CDR3 bases are TGTGCCAGCTCACCGACGGGGAACACTGAAGCTTTCTTT. Amino acid sequence: CASSPTGNTEAFF.

The V call is TRBV6-1, the J call TRBJ2-7, with 9 positions matching TRBD2. With 2 bases clipped from V and 8 bases from J, the junction kept 13 bases outside the gene matches. Germline-derived CDR1 and CDR2 are MNHNS and SASEGT. CDR3 length: 16 amino acids. The CDR3 region is CASSERGGGAFSKQYF. In nucleotides, the CDR3 is TGTGCCAGCAGTGAAAGGGGCGGGGGGGCCTTCAGCAAGCAGTACTTC.

This clone has just a few counts. CDR3 in DNA: TGTGCCAGCAGCTTTTCACAGAACTATGGCTACACCTTC. As protein: CASSFSQNYGYTF. V usage is TRBV7-3 and J usage is TRBJ1-2; the D is unclear. Germline CDR1 and CDR2: SGHTA and FQGTGA. V was clipped by 3 bases and J by 2 bases, with 7 bases between them. This CDR3 contains 13 residues.

The chain is built from TRBV7-2 and TRBJ2-1; tentative D call: TRBD1 (5 bases). The germline CDR1 and CDR2 sequences are SGHTA and FQGNSA. Trimming removed 5 bases at V and 12 bases at J, with 20 bases between. The length of the CDR3 is 14 residues. The CDR3 bases are TGTGCCAGCAGCCCAACCCCGGACAAGCTGGCGCAGTTCTTC. As protein: CASSPTPDKLAQFF.

The chain carries TRBV5-1 and TRBJ2-1, with a possible D match to TRBD2 (5 bases). Germline loops: CDR1 SGHRS, CDR2 YFSETQ. Deletions cut 4 bases from V and 0 bases from J, with 17 bases between. The CDR3 contains 17 residues. CDR3 region: CASSGTSRLTSYNEQFF. In DNA, the CDR3 is TGCGCCAGCAGCGGAACTAGTCGTCTGACCTCCTACAATGAGCAGTTCTTC.